This T cell receptor beta chain was identified in a study of response to subunit inactivated influenza vaccine. Trimming removed 6 bases from V and 2 bases from J; junction bases left unmatched: 8. The CDR3 is 17 amino acids. Each CDR3 protein gets one entry after TCRdb re-called the RT-PCR reads with MiXCR. This sample has 650,000 to 800,000 distinct CDR3 sequences, with about 18% found just once. Sequenced here: PBMCs from blood, sampled around 5 days after vaccination. The clonotype originates from a man aged 45-60 years who received an inactivated influenza vaccine. V gene TRBV12-3 or TRBV12-4 combines with J gene TRBJ2-6; 9 bases agree with TRBD1. The DNA for the CDR3 is TGTGCCAGCAGCCCGGACAGGGGTAAGCCTGGGGCCAACGTCCTGACTTTC. It is translated as CASSPDRGKPGANVLTF.